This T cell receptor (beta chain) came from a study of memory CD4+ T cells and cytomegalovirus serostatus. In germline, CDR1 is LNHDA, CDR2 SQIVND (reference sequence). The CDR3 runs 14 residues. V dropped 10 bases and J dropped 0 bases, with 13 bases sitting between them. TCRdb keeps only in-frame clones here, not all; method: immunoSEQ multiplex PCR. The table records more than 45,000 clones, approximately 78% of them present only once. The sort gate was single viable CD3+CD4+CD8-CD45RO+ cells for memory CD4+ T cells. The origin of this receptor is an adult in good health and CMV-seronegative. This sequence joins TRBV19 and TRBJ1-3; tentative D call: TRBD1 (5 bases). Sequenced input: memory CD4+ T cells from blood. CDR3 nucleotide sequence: TGTGCCACCAAACAGGACCCCTCTGGAAACACCATATATTTT. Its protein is CATKQDPSGNTIYF. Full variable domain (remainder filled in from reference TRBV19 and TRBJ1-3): DGGITQSPKYLFRKEGQNVTLSCEQNLNHDAMYWYRQDPGQGLRLIYYSQIVNDFQKGDIAEGYSVSREKKESFPLTVTSAQKNPTAFYLCATKQDPSGNTIYFGEGSWLTVV.